What follows is one TCR beta chain and its context. Its matching antigen is unknown. The sort gate was single viable CD3+CD4+CD8-CD45RO+ cells for memory CD4+ T cells. CMV serostatus came from serum IgG against pp150, pp28, p38, p52. As processed by the authors: After removing out-of-frame reads, millions of distinct TCRbeta sequences remained. Libraries were prepared by immunoSEQ multiplex PCR; TCRdb keeps only in-frame clonotypes and omits some of them. V and J calls and clone size are as listed in that table; D and trimming were resolved from the DNA. Of approximately 53,000 clones listed, 82% are singletons. This specimen comes from a study of memory CD4+ T cells and cytomegalovirus serostatus. Looking at the study overall: Of the healthy Belgian adults, 9 or 10 were CMV seropositive and approximately 25 seronegative.

Study-wide points: Repertoires predicted CMV serostatus with median bootstrapped AUC of about 0.94.

This TCR came from an adult in good health and CMV-seronegative. The sequenced material came from memory CD4+ T cells from blood.

Here the CDR3 reads CASSVLPGLAGGTYEQYF. Here the CDR3 DNA reads TGTGCCAGCAGTGTCCTCCCGGGACTAGCGGGGGGTACCTACGAGCAGTACTTC. This rearrangement joins TRBV6-1 to TRBJ2-7; 15 bases are a match to TRBD2. The CDR3 extends over 18 amino acids. CDR1 MNHNS and CDR2 SASEGT come from the germline V gene. The ends lost 4 bases at V and 2 bases at J; junction bases unmatched: 9.